This entry concerns a single T cell receptor (beta chain). These data come from a study of blood T cell repertoires in COVID-19. Study-wide context: The United States, Italy and Spain provided the acute and convalescent COVID-19 samples. In each case, the material was cDNA or gDNA derived from T cells, B-cell-depleted T cells, or PBMCs.

Study processing details: From reference gene primer amplification, estimates of nucleated cell counts were derived. Only in-frame clones appear in the TCRdb table, and some are missing; sequencing was by immunoSEQ multiplex PCR. Clonal size and the V and J genes are those of that table, whereas D and trimming came from the DNA. The sample lists 50,000 or so clones, under 85% occurring once. This sequence originates from a man between 60 and 70 years old with active COVID-19. Sample: peripheral blood.

The CDR3 sequence: CASSWGRGARETQYF. The CDR3 DNA reads TGCGCCAGCAGTTGGGGGCGGGGGGCCCGGGAGACCCAGTACTTC. The chain couples TRBV4-3 to TRBJ2-5; 8 bases map to TRBD2. The CDR3 is 15 residues long. The germline gives CDR1 LGHNA, CDR2 YSLEER. V dropped 6 bases and J dropped 5; count of bases not matched to a gene: 11.